These 27 T cell receptor beta chains came from one sample sequenced in a study of identical twins (dated by TCRdb to the mid-2010s). Libraries were constructed by 5' RACE. These reads were obtained on an Illumina HiSeq 2000. TCRdb cleaned the public reads at Q25 with fastp, built clones with MiXCR and kept in-frame beta chains. Here each entry gathers all rows of one CDR3 protein and keeps the most common genes and DNA. A total of 450,000 or so distinct CDR3 sequences appear in this sample, 11% to 15% of them only once. Approximately 0.52% of the sample lies in the top ten. This sample was shared with a second study, whose subject was yellow fever vaccine responses in identical twins.

Specimen: CD4+ T cells sorted from blood. The receptors come from a woman aged 18-29 years in good health.

J is TRBJ1-5 and V is TRBV28, with D possibly matching TRBD1 (5 bases). V was cut by 6 bases and J by 4 bases, with 10 bases left in between. CDR1 MDHEN and CDR2 SYDVKM come from the germline V gene. The CDR3 is made up of 13 amino acids. The DNA for the CDR3 is TGTGCCAGCAGGATGGGGGGTAATCAGCCCCAGCATTTT. This translates into CASRMGGNQPQHF.

In its sample, this clonotype was seen many times. The gene calls are TRBV5-1 and TRBJ1-5; D might be TRBD1 (5 bases). The CDR3 spans 14 residues. Germline CDR1 is SGHRS and CDR2 is YFSETQ. Trimming pared 3 bases from V and 4 bases from J, leaving 11 bases between. CDR3 sequence reads: CASSSMGGNQPQHF. CDR3 DNA: TGCGCCAGCAGCTCGATGGGGGGGAATCAGCCCCAGCATTTT.

This chain connects TRBV24-1 to TRBJ2-7, with TRBD1 matching over 7 bases. The CDR3 runs to 14 residues. V lost 0 bases to trimming and J lost 9 bases; unmatched junction nucleotides: 7. Germline CDR1 KGHDR, CDR2 SFDVKD. Here the CDR3 DNA reads TGTGCCACCAGTGATTTGAGGACAGGAGGCCGGCAGTACTTC. Protein sequence: CATSDLRTGGRQYF.

The chain joins TRBV27 to TRBJ2-5; D might be TRBD1 (6 bases). CDR1 and CDR2 from the germline V gene are MNHEY and SMNVEV (reference sequence). V lost 2 bases, J lost 5 bases, and 15 bases lay in between. CDR3 length equals 15 residues. CDR3 nucleotides: TGTGCCAGCAGTTTAAGCCCCAGGGGTAGGGAGACCCAGTACTTC. It yields the protein CASSLSPRGRETQYF.

This clonotype was counted only a few times. V gene TRBV28 combines with J gene TRBJ2-7; D assignment may be TRBD1 or TRBD2 (6 bases each). The ends were cut back, 1 base at V and 5 bases at J, with 12 bases in the middle. Looked up from germline, CDR1 is MDHEN and CDR2 is SYDVKM. The CDR3 contains 14 residues. The CDR3 sequence: CASSLFRGRDEQYF. The DNA for the CDR3 is TGTGCCAGCAGTTTATTTCGGGGGCGGGACGAGCAGTACTTC.

The V and J genes are TRBV19 and TRBJ2-2; D gene ambiguous. V lost 3 bases to trimming and J lost 7 bases, with 9 bases between them. The CDR3 covers 13 residues. CDR1 and CDR2 (germline): LNHDA, SQIVND (reference sequence). As DNA, the CDR3 is TGTGCCAGTAGTATCGGTCCTGACGGGGAGCTGTTTTTT. Protein: CASSIGPDGELFF.

In this sample, this clonotype turned up a few times. The chain uses TRBV10-3 and TRBJ2-1; 8 bases are a match to TRBD2. The CDR3 runs to 13 residues. J lost 5 bases, V lost 3 bases, and 0 bases had no gene match. In germline, CDR1 is ENHRY, CDR2 SYGVKD. The DNA for the CDR3 is TGTGCCATCAGTGACGGGGGGGACAATGAGCAGTTCTTC. It encodes CAISDGGDNEQFF.

This chain links TRBV2 with TRBJ2-5; D is possibly TRBD1 or TRBD2 (5 bases each). Trimming shortened V by 6 bases and J by 5 bases, and 16 bases separated the two germline ends. This CDR3 is 14 amino acids long. Germline CDR1 is SNHLY and CDR2 is FYNNEI. The CDR3 loop reads CASSRGASWETQYF. CDR3 DNA sequence: TGTGCCAGCAGCCGAGGGGCTAGCTGGGAGACCCAGTACTTC.

This clonotype was observed once. The J gene is TRBJ1-5, the V gene TRBV7-9, with D hard to call. CDR1 SEHNR and CDR2 FQNEAQ come from the germline V gene (reference sequence). The ends were cut back, 1 base at V and 1 base at J, with 8 bases in the middle. The CDR3 is 15 amino acids. The CDR3 DNA reads as TGTGCCAGCAGCTTAGAGGGTCGAAGCAATCAGCCCCAGCATTTT. Its translation is CASSLEGRSNQPQHF.

Concerning this clonotype: An end of the junction does not agree with germline; a read error may underlie this. The chain couples TRBV6-1 to TRBJ2-7, with a weak D call TRBD1 (5 bases). The CDR3 has 14 residues. The V gene's germline CDR1 is MNHNS and CDR2 SASEGT. The CDR3 protein is CASSPTQVAGITHF. CDR3 DNA: TGTGCCAGCAGTCCGACTCAGGTGGCAGGGATAACCCACTTC.

V and J are TRBV6-2 or TRBV6-3 and TRBJ2-7, with D tentatively TRBD1 or TRBD2 (5 bases each). Trimming shortened V by 5 bases and J by 5 bases, and 13 bases separated the two germline ends. Germline-derived CDR1 and CDR2 are MNHEY and SVGEGT. This CDR3 has 13 residues. CDR3 nucleotide sequence: TGTGCCAGCAGTACGAGGGGTGGACACGAGCAGTACTTC. Translation: CASSTRGGHEQYF.

The CDR3: CASSAQENTEAFF. CDR3 DNA: TGTGCCAGCAGCGCACAGGAGAACACTGAAGCTTTCTTT. This rearrangement joins TRBV12-3 or TRBV12-4 to TRBJ1-1; possibly TRBD1 for D (5 bases). The V and J ends lost 6 bases and 1 base respectively, with 9 bases between them. This CDR3 comprises 13 residues.

The DNA of the CDR3 is TGTGCCAGCAGTAACATTGAAGAGACCCAGTACTTC. This gives the protein CASSNIEETQYF. The chain combines TRBV6-1 with TRBJ2-5; D not resolved. The CDR3 length is 12 residues. Germline CDR1 reads MNHNS; CDR2 reads SASEGT. Trimming removed 5 bases from V and 3 bases from J, with 7 bases in between.

This clonotype was counted only a few times. The genes are TRBV7-2 and TRBJ2-6, with no clear D. There are 15 residues in the CDR3. Germline values: CDR1 SGHTA, CDR2 FQGNSA. The V gene lost 7 bases and the J gene lost 3 bases, with 13 bases spanning the gap. The CDR3 loop is CASTTSTFGANVLTF. CDR3 DNA: TGTGCCAGCACCACCTCGACTTTTGGGGCCAACGTCCTGACTTTC.

The J gene is TRBJ2-3, the V gene TRBV5-6; 15 bases agree with TRBD2. CDR1 and CDR2 (germline): SGHDT, YYEEEE. This CDR3 spans 18 amino acids. The V and J ends lost 4 bases and 5 bases, in that order; junction bases with no gene match: 11. The CDR3 sequence: CASSKITPGLAGGDTQYF. CDR3 bases: TGTGCCAGCAGCAAAATCACACCGGGACTAGCGGGAGGAGATACGCAGTATTTT.

The chain is built from TRBV25-1 and TRBJ2-1; 9 bases match TRBD1. This CDR3 has 13 residues. The V and J ends lost 5 bases and 10 bases, in that order; junction bases with no gene match: 6. CDR1 and CDR2 (germline): MGHDK, SYGVNS. Here the CDR3 DNA reads TGTGCCAGCAGTCCGGACAGGGGCCGGGAGCAGTTCTTC. This translates into CASSPDRGREQFF.

This chain joins TRBV6-5 and TRBJ1-4; D ambiguous. CDR3 length: 12 residues. Germline CDR1 MNHEY, CDR2 SVGAGI. V was pared by 9 bases and J by 4 bases, with 9 bases between. The CDR3 reads CASRRSNEKLFF. The CDR3 coding sequence is TGTGCCAGTCGGAGAAGTAATGAAAAACTGTTTTTT.

A few counts support this clonotype. This chain links TRBV7-2 with TRBJ2-7; weak D call: TRBD2 (5 bases). From germline, CDR1 is SGHTA and CDR2 FQGNSA. Trimming left V 5 bases short and J 2 bases short, with 16 bases between. This CDR3 comprises 15 residues. Written as DNA, the CDR3 is TGTGCCAGCAGCCTCGGTAACGGGGTAACCTACGAGCAGTACTTC. This codes for CASSLGNGVTYEQYF.

The chain couples TRBV18 to TRBJ2-7, with D perhaps matching TRBD1 (6 bases). V lost 3 bases and J 3 bases, leaving 12 bases between the germline ends. The CDR3 length is 14 residues. From germline, CDR1 is KGHSH and CDR2 LQKENI. CDR3 sequence: CASSPFRDNYEQYF. CDR3 nucleotides: TGTGCCAGCTCACCGTTCCGGGACAACTACGAGCAGTACTTC. The full variable domain, completed using reference TRBV18 and TRBJ2-7, is NAGVMQNPRHLVRRRGQEARLRCSPMKGHSHVYWYRQLPEEGLKFMVYLQKENIIDESGMPKERFSAEFPKEGPSILRIQQVVRGDSAAYFCASSPFRDNYEQYFGPGTRLTVT.

This clonotype was counted at least ten times. This chain joins TRBV20-1 and TRBJ2-7; D remains ambiguous. The germline gives CDR1 DFQATT, CDR2 SNEGSKA (reference sequence). V shed 0 bases and J shed 2 bases, with 14 bases lying between them. This CDR3 is 15 amino acids long. The CDR3 is CSARDPPRNAYEQYF. The DNA for the CDR3 is TGCAGTGCTAGAGACCCCCCCAGGAACGCCTACGAGCAGTACTTC.

This clonotype has just a few counts. The chain carries TRBV28 and TRBJ2-5; D gene uncertain. V dropped 2 bases and J dropped 2 bases, with 12 bases sitting between them. The CDR3 has 15 amino acids. Germline CDR1 is MDHEN and CDR2 is SYDVKM. The CDR3 nucleotides are TGTGCCAGCAGTTTAGGGGTGTTACGGCAAGAGACCCAGTACTTC. Translated, it gives CASSLGVLRQETQYF.

This clonotype was recorded a few times. This sequence joins TRBV3-1 and TRBJ2-4, with D unresolved. The CDR3 contains 16 residues. Trimming shortened V by 0 bases and J by 0 bases, and 9 bases separated the two germline ends. CDR1 is LGHDT and CDR2 is YNNKEL in the germline V gene (reference sequence). CDR3 region: CASSQDGQTAKNIQYF. The CDR3, as DNA: TGTGCCAGCAGCCAAGACGGTCAGACAGCCAAAAACATTCAGTACTTC.

A few counts support this clonotype. The rearrangement links TRBV30 to TRBJ2-7; TRBD1 matches at 7 bases. The CDR3 covers 12 residues. Germline lookup yields CDR1 GTSNPN and CDR2 SVGIG (reference sequence). J was trimmed by 6 bases and V by 3 bases; bases with no gene match: 5. The CDR3 nucleotides are TGTGCCTGGAGACCCGAGGGGGCCGAGCAGTACTTC. This gives the protein CAWRPEGAEQYF. Variable domain in full (rest from reference TRBV30 and TRBJ2-7): SQTIHQWPATLVQPVGSPLSLECTVEGTSNPNLYWYRQAAGRGLQLLFYSVGIGQISSEVPQNLSASRPQDRQFILSSKKLLLSDSGFYLCAWRPEGAEQYFGPGTRLTVT.

This chain links TRBV29-1 with TRBJ2-7; a possible D gene is TRBD2 (5 bases). Trimming shortened V by 5 bases and J by 3 bases, and 8 bases separated the two germline ends. The CDR3 length is 11 residues. CDR1 is SQVTM, CDR2 ANQGSEA, per germline. Written as DNA, the CDR3 is TGCAGCGTTTCTCGGGACTACGAGCAGTACTTC. Translation: CSVSRDYEQYF.

This clonotype was seen a few times. The chain combines TRBV9 with TRBJ2-5; no clear D gene. V was shortened by 3 bases and J by 5 bases, with 11 bases between the two germline ends. This CDR3 contains 13 residues. Germline CDR1 reads SGDLS; CDR2 reads YYNGEE. In DNA, the CDR3 is TGTGCCAGCAGCGGCCCCAACTGGGAGACCCAGTACTTC. Amino acids: CASSGPNWETQYF.

This clonotype has a count of ten or more. This chain links TRBV9 with TRBJ2-1; 9 bases are a match to TRBD2. CDR3 length equals 15 residues. V lost 2 bases to trimming and J lost 2 bases; unmatched junction nucleotides: 2. Germline CDR1 and CDR2: SGDLS and YYNGEE. CDR3 in DNA: TGTGCCAGCAGCGTTAGCGGGAGTGCCTACAATGAGCAGTTCTTC. Its translation: CASSVSGSAYNEQFF.

In this sample, this clonotype turned up a few times. The CDR3 reads CASRIAGRDEQFF. CDR3 DNA: TGTGCCAGCAGGATAGCGGGAAGAGATGAGCAGTTCTTC. The chain carries TRBV6-6 and TRBJ2-1; 8 positions match TRBD2. Germline V gene sequence: CDR1 MNHNY, CDR2 SVGAGI (reference sequence). Trimming removed 6 bases from V and 8 bases from J; junction bases left unmatched: 6. This CDR3 comprises 13 residues.